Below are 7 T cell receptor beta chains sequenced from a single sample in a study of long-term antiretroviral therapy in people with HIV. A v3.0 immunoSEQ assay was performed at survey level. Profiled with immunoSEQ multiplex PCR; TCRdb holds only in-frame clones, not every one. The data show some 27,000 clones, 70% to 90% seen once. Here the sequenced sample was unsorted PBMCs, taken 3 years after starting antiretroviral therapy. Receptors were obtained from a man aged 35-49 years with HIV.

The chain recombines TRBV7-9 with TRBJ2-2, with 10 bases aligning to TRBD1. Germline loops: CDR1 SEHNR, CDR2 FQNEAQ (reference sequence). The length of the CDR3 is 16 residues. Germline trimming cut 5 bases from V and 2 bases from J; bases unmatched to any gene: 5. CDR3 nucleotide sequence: TGTGCCAGCAGCATTCGGGACAGGGGAAACACCGGGGAGCTGTTTTTT. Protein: CASSIRDRGNTGELFF.

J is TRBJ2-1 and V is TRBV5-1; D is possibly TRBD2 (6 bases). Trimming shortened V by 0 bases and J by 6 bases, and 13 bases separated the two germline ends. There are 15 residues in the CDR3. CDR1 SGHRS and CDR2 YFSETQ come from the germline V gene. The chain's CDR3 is CASSLVAGRSNEQFF. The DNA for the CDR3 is TGCGCCAGCAGCTTGGTGGCGGGACGGTCCAATGAGCAGTTCTTC.

The DNA of the CDR3 is TGTGCCAGCAGCTTCGGACCAGGGAACTACGAGCAGTACTTC. This translates into CASSFGPGNYEQYF. This sequence joins TRBV5-5 and TRBJ2-7; weak D call: TRBD1 (5 bases). The CDR3 has 14 residues. CDR1 SGHKS and CDR2 YYEKEE come from the germline V gene (reference sequence). The V end lost 2 bases, the J end lost 3 bases, and 12 bases lay between the germline ends.

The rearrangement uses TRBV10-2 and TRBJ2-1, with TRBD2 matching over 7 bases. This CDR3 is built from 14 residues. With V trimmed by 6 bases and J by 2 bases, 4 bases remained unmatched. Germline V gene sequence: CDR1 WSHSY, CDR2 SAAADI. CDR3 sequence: CASRGEGPYNEQFF. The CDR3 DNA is TGCGCCAGCAGGGGGGAGGGCCCCTACAATGAGCAGTTCTTC.

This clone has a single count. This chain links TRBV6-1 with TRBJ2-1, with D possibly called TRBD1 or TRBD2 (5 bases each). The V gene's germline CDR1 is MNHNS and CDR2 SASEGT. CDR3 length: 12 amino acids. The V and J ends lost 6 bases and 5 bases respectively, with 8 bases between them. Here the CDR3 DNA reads TGTGCCAGCAGGGGACGGAACAATGAGCAGTTCTTC. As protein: CASRGRNNEQFF.

CDR3 amino acids: CAISEPREGYNEQFF. The CDR3 DNA follows: TGTGCCATCAGTGAGCCCCGTGAAGGGTACAATGAGCAGTTCTTC. The chain joins TRBV10-3 to TRBJ2-1; no clear D. CDR1 and CDR2 from the germline V gene are ENHRY and SYGVKD. V lost 2 bases and J 4 bases, leaving 12 bases between the germline ends. CDR3 length: 15 residues.

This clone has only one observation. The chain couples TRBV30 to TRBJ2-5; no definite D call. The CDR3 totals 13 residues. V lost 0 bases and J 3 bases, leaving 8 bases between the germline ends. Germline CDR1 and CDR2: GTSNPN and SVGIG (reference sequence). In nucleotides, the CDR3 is TGTGCCTGGAGTGTACGTCGGGAAGAGACCCAGTACTTC. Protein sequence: CAWSVRREETQYF.